The clone carrying this TCR beta chain was observed at least ten times. What it recognizes is unknown. Treatment of any kind had been given to no patient before thyroid surgery. In the source study's methods: Clinicopathological groups supplied CDR3 differences that were used to build a distant-metastasis classifier for papillary thyroid cancer. TCRdb called clones again from the PCR reads with MiXCR. TCRdb, not the authors, supplied the V and J calls. The sample lists about 40,000 clones, roughly 13% occurring once. The data stem from a study of metastatic and nonmetastatic thyroid tumors. About the study: Comparison of repertoires was carried out across blood and tumor or nodule tissue from malignant and benign thyroid patients. The study, taken as a whole, reports: Relative to benign nodules, malignant thyroid tumors were reportedly characterized by significantly elevated TCR beta diversity in blood and tumor.

The sample consisted of blood. The receptor was derived from a female donor with papillary thyroid cancer or a benign thyroid nodule (not recorded which). Some clones in this sample may be carry-over from other donors' samples.

The CDR3 region has the DNA TGTGCCAGCAGGCGGGGTTTTAACACCGGGGAGCTGTTTTTT. It yields the protein CASRRGFNTGELFF. The chain couples TRBV28 to TRBJ2-2; D possibly corresponds to TRBD2 (6 bases). The CDR3 is 14 amino acids. Per germline, CDR1 MDHEN and CDR2 SYDVKM. V lost 6 bases to trimming and J lost 2 bases, with 10 bases between them.